This entry lists 21 T cell receptor beta chains sequenced from one sample in a study of T cells in women clearing cervical HPV infection. TCRdb's copy holds only in-frame clones and misses some; the assay was immunoSEQ multiplex PCR. The table lists roughly 20,000 clones. Sequenced sample: blood buffy coat. The source is a woman aged 18-70 years with a cervical HPV16 infection that either progressed to CIN3+ or cleared (not recorded which).

To note about this clone: The read terminates 3 residues ahead of where the CDR3 ends, so the germline J gene completes it. V gene TRBV5-1 combines with J gene TRBJ2-1; TRBD1 aligns across 8 bases. The germline gives CDR1 SGHRS, CDR2 YFSETQ. This CDR3 has 15 amino acids. V lost 0 bases, J lost 5 bases, and 4 bases stayed unmatched. The CDR3 DNA, read in part, is TGCGCCAGCAGCTTGGACGGACAGGGCCACAATGAG. Protein product: CASSLDGQGHNE. The entire CDR3 protein reads CASSLDGQGHNEQFF.

A remark on this clone: The read finishes 3 residues shy of the CDR3 end, and the germline J gene is used to complete it. This chain uses TRBV5-1 with TRBJ2-5; 10 bases map to TRBD1. CDR3 length: 14 amino acids. V was pared by 7 bases and J by 4 bases, with 7 bases of the junction left unmatched. Germline CDR1 SGHRS, CDR2 YFSETQ. CDR3 region: CASAEGTGAETQYF. The CDR3 DNA, read in part, is TGCGCCAGCGCTGAGGGGACAGGGGCAGAGACC.

The covered CDR3 bases are TGTGCCAGCGGCAACTACGAG. It encodes CASGNYE. In full, the CDR3 reads CASGNYEQYF. This sequence joins TRBV25-1 and TRBJ2-7; D unclear. Read sequence stops 3 residues before the CDR3 end, and the germline J gene provides the missing end. CDR1 and CDR2 from the germline V gene are MGHDK and SYGVNS. There are 10 residues in the CDR3. Between the trimmed V and J ends, which lost 8 bases and 3 bases, there was a span of 5 bases.

As concerns this clone: The sequenced fragment ends 3 residues before the CDR3 boundary, so the rest is inferred from the germline J gene. This chain joins TRBV20-1 and TRBJ2-1, with 8 bases fitting TRBD1. CDR3 length: 14 residues. V lost 2 bases, J lost 7 bases, and 7 bases stayed unmatched. The germline gives CDR1 DFQATT, CDR2 SNEGSKA (reference sequence). The CDR3 sequence: CSARFPGGKNEQFF. The CDR3 DNA, read in part, is TGCAGTGCTAGATTCCCAGGGGGCAAGAATGAG.

Comment on this clone: The read is 3 residues too short to cover the CDR3 end, so that end is filled in from the germline J gene. The chain recombines TRBV7-2 with TRBJ2-1; 12 bases line up with TRBD1. This CDR3 is built from 14 residues. Trimming at V came to 6 bases and at J to 8 bases, leaving 5 bases not matched to a gene. Germline loops: CDR1 SGHTA, CDR2 FQGNSA. The sequenced CDR3 bases are TGTGCCAGCAGTCGGGACAGGGGGCCCGATGAG. This gives the protein CASSRDRGPDE. The entire CDR3 sequence reads CASSRDRGPDEQFF.

Worth noting for this clone: Coverage ceases 3 residues before the CDR3 finishes, and the germline J gene fills in the end. The chain has TRBV2 and TRBJ1-2; D call uncertain. This CDR3 has 14 amino acids. CDR1 SNHLY and CDR2 FYNNEI come from the germline V gene. The chain's CDR3 is CASRETSGGYTYTF. CDR3 DNA (partial): TGTGCCAGCAGGGAAACTAGCGGAGGATATACC. The variable domain in full, completed from reference TRBV2 and TRBJ1-2, reads EPEVTQTPSHQVTQMGQEVILRCVPISNHLYFYWYRQILGQKVEFLVSFYNNEISEKSEIFDDQFSVERPDGSNFTLKIRSTKLEDSAMYFCASRETSGGYTYTFGSGTRLTVV.

Details on this clone: With the read ending 3 residues before the CDR3 end, the germline J gene is used to fill in that end. J is TRBJ2-4 and V is TRBV20-1; 9 nucleotides match TRBD2. Trimming at V came to 3 bases and at J to 1 base, leaving 7 bases not matched to a gene. The CDR3 consists of 16 residues. Germline V gene sequence: CDR1 DFQATT, CDR2 SNEGSKA (reference sequence). This CDR3 is CSARVAGGSAKNIQYF. The DNA read from the CDR3 is TGCAGTGCTAGGGTGGCGGGGGGGTCGGCCAAAAACATT.

As to this clone: The CDR3 is cut off 3 residues early in the read; its end comes from the germline J gene. The chain couples TRBV13 to TRBJ2-1, with 11 bases that match TRBD2. Germline V CDR1 and CDR2: PRHDT, FYEKMQ (reference sequence). The CDR3 extends over 17 amino acids. Unmatched junction bases numbered 6, after V lost 5 bases and J lost 0 bases. The part of the CDR3 DNA that was read is TGTGCCAGCAGCCTACTAGCGGGAGCCAACTCCTACAATGAG. It yields the protein CASSLLAGANSYNE. The entire CDR3 is CASSLLAGANSYNEQFF.

CDR3 DNA, as far as it was read: TGTGCCAGCAGCTTGACGACAGGGCAA. Translating gives CASSLTTGQ. The CDR3, in full, reads CASSLTTGQAFF. This chain joins TRBV5-5 and TRBJ1-1; 7 bases are a match to TRBD1. The read ends 3 residues before the CDR3 terminus; that terminus is restored from the germline J gene. This CDR3 contains 12 residues. The germline V gene has CDR1 SGHKS and CDR2 YYEKEE (reference sequence).

To note about this clone: The read ends 3 residues early relative to the CDR3; the germline J gene fills the gap. The V gene is TRBV20-1, the J gene TRBJ1-2, with TRBD1 as a possible D gene (5 bases). With 5 bases removed from V and 4 bases from J, the gap between germline ends came to 20 bases. Germline loops: CDR1 DFQATT, CDR2 SNEGSKA (reference sequence). CDR3 length: 15 amino acids. CDR3 DNA, as far as it was read: TGCAGTGCTGGAGCCTTTGCGCAGGGAGGCTATGGC. Amino acid sequence: CSAGAFAQGGYG. The full CDR3 protein is CSAGAFAQGGYGYTF.

CDR3 residues: CAWSGSYRASYGYTF. The DNA read from the CDR3 is TGTGCCTGGAGCGGATCGTACAGGGCCTCCTATGGC. The chain links TRBV30 to TRBJ1-2; perhaps TRBD1 as D (6 bases). Sequencing ends 3 residues short of the CDR3 end; the germline J gene provides the rest. V was clipped by 3 bases and J by 4 bases, with 18 bases between them. CDR3 size: 15 residues. Per germline, CDR1 GTSNPN and CDR2 SVGIG (reference sequence).

As regards this clone: With the read ending 3 residues before the CDR3 end, the germline J gene is used to fill in that end. This chain connects TRBV20-1 to TRBJ2-1, with 13 positions matching TRBD2. Germline V gene data show CDR1 as DFQATT and CDR2 as SNEGSKA (reference sequence). The CDR3 runs to 16 residues. Trimming at V came to 6 bases and at J to 2 bases, leaving 7 bases not matched to a gene. CDR3 bases read: TGCAGTGCGCCAAAGACTAGCGGGAGGACCTACAATGAG. Protein sequence: CSAPKTSGRTYNE. The CDR3 reads in full as CSAPKTSGRTYNEQFF.

Note on this clone: The read falls 3 residues short of the CDR3 end, and the missing part is taken from the germline J gene. The J gene is TRBJ1-4, the V gene TRBV12-3 or TRBV12-4; D gene unclear. V was shortened by 3 bases and J by 10 bases, with 15 bases between the two germline ends. CDR3 length: 14 amino acids. The covered CDR3 bases are TGTGCCAGCAGTTTTAACTTGAGAAGCCGAAAA. This translates into CASSFNLRSRK. The entire CDR3 reads CASSFNLRSRKLFF.

With respect to this clone: The CDR3 end falls 3 residues outside the read, so it is completed with the germline J gene. Other DNA sequences within the sample encode an identical CDR3. V usage is TRBV18 and J usage is TRBJ2-1, with a tentative D call TRBD2 (6 bases). The CDR3 is 20 amino acids. Between the trimmed V and J ends, which lost 3 bases and 0 bases, there was a span of 24 bases. Germline-derived CDR1 and CDR2 are KGHSH and LQKENI. The CDR3 spells CASSPPPWTAGHSSYNEQFF. CDR3 DNA (partial): TGTGCCAGCTCACCCCCCCCCTGGACTGCGGGGCATAGCTCCTACAATGAG.

The part of the CDR3 DNA that was read is TGCGCCAGCAGCTACGGACTTGCCGAAGAGACC. Amino acid sequence: CASSYGLAEET. The CDR3 in its entirety is CASSYGLAEETQYF. The chain uses TRBV5-1 and TRBJ2-5; possibly TRBD2 for D (5 bases). Coverage ceases 3 residues before the CDR3 finishes, and the germline J gene fills in the end. Germline V lookup: CDR1 SGHRS, CDR2 YFSETQ. The CDR3 sequence is 14 residues long. V was pared by 3 bases and J by 3 bases, with 12 bases between. The variable domain in full, completed from reference TRBV5-1 and TRBJ2-5, reads KAGVTQTPRYLIKTRGQQVTLSCSPISGHRSVSWYQQTPGQGLQFLFEYFSETQRNKGNFPGRFSGRQFSNSRSEMNVSTLELGDSALYLCASSYGLAEETQYFGPGTRLLVL.

The CDR3 protein is CASSGGQGNGYTF. CDR3 DNA (partial): TGTGCCAGCAGCGGGGGACAGGGAAATGGC. This chain joins TRBV5-5 and TRBJ1-2, with TRBD1 matching over 9 bases. Sequencing ends 3 residues short of the CDR3 end; the germline J gene provides the rest. V dropped 4 bases and J dropped 6; count of bases not matched to a gene: 4. Germline V gene data show CDR1 as SGHKS and CDR2 as YYEKEE (reference sequence). The CDR3 runs 13 residues.

In regard to this clone: The sequence runs out 3 residues before the end of the CDR3; the remainder is reconstructed from the germline J gene. J is TRBJ2-1 and V is TRBV20-1; 7 bases match TRBD1. The germline V gene has CDR1 DFQATT and CDR2 SNEGSKA (reference sequence). The length of the CDR3 is 14 residues. J gave up 7 bases and V 6 bases, and 12 bases lay outside the gene matches. CDR3 loop: CSATSTTGKNEQFF. The CDR3 bases that were read are TGCAGTGCCACCTCTACGACAGGGAAAAATGAG.

With regard to this clone: The read is 3 residues too short to cover the CDR3 end, so that end is filled in from the germline J gene. This chain joins TRBV14 and TRBJ1-1; weak D call: TRBD1 (5 bases). Trimming shortened V by 2 bases and J by 4 bases, and 11 bases separated the two germline ends. Germline CDR1 and CDR2: SGHDN and FVKESK. The CDR3 is made up of 14 amino acids. The sequenced part of the CDR3 DNA is TGTGCCAGCAGCCAACTAGGGGTTGGCACTGAA. Translated, it gives CASSQLGVGTE. The entire CDR3 sequence reads CASSQLGVGTEAFF.

By frequency, this clone registers medium-sized. The CDR3 end falls 3 residues outside the read, so it is completed with the germline J gene. J is TRBJ2-7 and V is TRBV9, with D possibly matching TRBD2 (6 bases). Germline assignment: CDR1 SGDLS and CDR2 YYNGEE. Trimming cost V 3 bases and J 4 bases, with 8 bases left between them. This CDR3 region has 12 residues. CDR3 DNA, as far as it was read: TGTGCCAGCAGCGGGGACTCTTACGAG. The encoded protein is CASSGDSYE. The full CDR3 protein reads CASSGDSYEQYF.

For this clone: With the read ending 3 residues before the CDR3 end, the germline J gene is used to fill in that end. The rearrangement joins TRBV19 to TRBJ1-2, with a possible D match to TRBD1 (5 bases). CDR3 size: 13 residues. Trimming pared 5 bases from V and 1 base from J, leaving 8 bases between. Germline assignment: CDR1 LNHDA and CDR2 SQIVND (reference sequence). The sequenced part of the CDR3 DNA is TGTGCCAGTAGTCGACAGATTAACTATGGC. It yields the protein CASSRQINYG. The whole CDR3 is CASSRQINYGYTF.

Worth noting for this clone: Coverage ceases 3 residues before the CDR3 finishes, and the germline J gene fills in the end. This sequence joins TRBV7-2 and TRBJ2-1; perhaps TRBD2 as D (7 bases). CDR1 is SGHTA, CDR2 FQGNSA, per germline. Trimming shortened V by 4 bases and J by 6 bases, and 13 bases separated the two germline ends. The CDR3 loop spans 14 amino acids. The sequenced CDR3 bases are TGTGCCAGCAGCTGGGGGGGCTCGGGCAATGAG. Residues: CASSWGGSGNE. The full CDR3 is CASSWGGSGNEQFF.